The 9 T cell receptor beta chains given below trace back to one sample, sequenced in a study of blood T cell repertoires in COVID-19. Profiled with immunoSEQ multiplex PCR; TCRdb holds only in-frame clones, not every one. Among about 98,000 clones, more than 60% were seen once, and the ten largest hold around a quarter. Sequencing used peripheral blood. The source is a man in his 70s with acute or convalescent COVID-19.

This rearrangement joins TRBV5-1 to TRBJ1-1; possible D gene TRBD1, 5 bases. The CDR3 has 14 amino acids. Germline V gives CDR1 SGHRS, CDR2 YFSETQ. With 4 bases removed from V and 1 base from J, the gap between germline ends came to 11 bases. The chain's CDR3 is CASSPGLQNTEAFF. In DNA, the CDR3 is TGCGCCAGCAGCCCGGGACTCCAGAACACTGAAGCTTTCTTT.

The J gene is TRBJ2-5, the V gene TRBV5-1, with 9 nucleotides matching TRBD1. This CDR3 is 15 amino acids long. Germline-derived CDR1 and CDR2 are SGHRS and YFSETQ. V dropped 4 bases and J dropped 5; count of bases not matched to a gene: 9. CDR3 in amino acids: CASSVTGGLRETQYF. The CDR3 DNA is TGCGCCAGCAGCGTAACAGGGGGCTTAAGGGAGACCCAGTACTTC.

Only one count was recorded for this clone. The chain links TRBV12-3 or TRBV12-4 to TRBJ1-3; the D gene is possibly TRBD1 (5 bases). The CDR3 has 13 residues. The V and J ends lost 1 base and 14 bases respectively, with 15 bases between them. CDR3 nucleotide sequence: TGTGCCAGCAGTTTAGACAGGTCCAACGACCTATATTTT. Amino acids: CASSLDRSNDLYF.

V usage is TRBV18 and J usage is TRBJ1-1; D is uncertain. The CDR3 has 13 amino acids. Germline loops: CDR1 KGHSH, CDR2 LQKENI. Trimming shortened V by 2 bases and J by 3 bases, and 7 bases separated the two germline ends. DNA of the CDR3: TGTGCCAGCTCACCAATGAGCGACACTGAAGCTTTCTTT. Amino acid sequence: CASSPMSDTEAFF.

This clone was counted many times. The V and J genes are TRBV11-2 and TRBJ1-5, with D perhaps matching TRBD1 (6 bases). Germline loops: CDR1 SGHAT, CDR2 FQNNGV. V was shortened by 0 bases and J by 9 bases, with 15 bases between the two germline ends. CDR3 length: 15 amino acids. CDR3 sequence: CASSLDPGAASPQHF. The DNA of the CDR3 is TGTGCCAGCAGCTTAGATCCAGGGGCGGCTTCGCCCCAGCATTTT.

This clone was detected only once. The chain is built from TRBV6-2 or TRBV6-3 and TRBJ2-3; D call uncertain. Trimming took off 6 bases at V and 6 bases at J, with 10 bases between the two ends. Germline CDR1 and CDR2: MNHEY and SVGEGT. This CDR3 has 12 residues. CDR3 amino acids: CASSLGGDTQYF. CDR3 bases: TGTGCCAGCAGCCTTGGTGGCGATACGCAGTATTTT.

There are a few counts of this clone. At one end the junction does not follow the germline gene, possibly because of a read error. The chain carries TRBV7-7 and TRBJ1-5; D is possibly TRBD1 (6 bases). There are 15 residues in the CDR3. Germline CDR1 reads SSHAT; CDR2 reads FNYEAQ (reference sequence). CDR3 amino acids: CASSTHRERNQPQHF. Here the CDR3 DNA reads TGTGCTAGCAGCACCCACAGGGAACGCAATCAGCCCCAGCATTTT. Looking up the rest from reference TRBV7-7 and TRBJ1-5 gives the full variable domain: GAGVSQSPRYKVTKRGQDVTLRCDPISSHATLYWYQQALGQGPEFLTYFNYEAQPDKSGLPSDRFSAERPEGSISTLTIQRTEQRDSAMYRCASSTHRERNQPQHFGDGTRLSIL.

The chain links TRBV3-1 (or the pseudogene TRBV3-2) to TRBJ1-6; D remains ambiguous. Germline lookup yields CDR1 LGHDT and CDR2 YNNKEL (reference sequence). The CDR3 runs to 16 residues. Trimming pared 0 bases from V and 7 bases from J, leaving 13 bases between. The CDR3 DNA reads TGTGCCAGCAGCCAAGACGTCGGGGTCAGGAATTCACCCCTCCACTTT. This translates into CASSQDVGVRNSPLHF.

This rearrangement joins TRBV20-1 to TRBJ2-1; D not resolved. V lost 6 bases to trimming and J lost 10 bases, with 13 bases between them. Germline lookup yields CDR1 DFQATT and CDR2 SNEGSKA (reference sequence). CDR3 length: 11 amino acids. The CDR3 loop is CSATLLPEQFF. The CDR3 bases are TGCAGTGCGACACTTCTCCCGGAGCAGTTCTTC.